A single sample gave rise to the 3 T cell receptor beta chains below, sequenced in a study of shared clonotypes between healthy human individuals. Only in-frame clones appear in the TCRdb table, and some are missing; sequencing was by immunoSEQ multiplex PCR. This sample has more than 2 million clones, with around 95% found just once. The specimen was naive CD4+ T cells sorted from blood. Subset in this sample: CD45RA+ positively selected. The receptors were sampled from a man aged 18 to 30 in good health.

Written as DNA, the CDR3 is TGTGCCAGCAGCCTTAGCTGGACGCAGTATTTT. Translated: CASSLSWTQYF. V is TRBV7-8 and J is TRBJ2-3; D not certain. There are 11 residues in the CDR3. Germline V lookup: CDR1 SGHVS, CDR2 FQNEAQ. V lost 5 bases to trimming and J lost 9 bases, with 9 bases between them.

The chain has TRBV27 and TRBJ2-5; D is unresolved. V lost 3 bases and J lost 2, with 7 bases in between. Germline CDR1 reads MNHEY; CDR2 reads SMNVEV (reference sequence). CDR3 length: 13 residues. The CDR3 loop is CASSLVGQETQYF. The DNA of the CDR3 is TGTGCCAGCAGTTTGGTTGGTCAAGAGACCCAGTACTTC.

A note on this clone: Other DNA sequences of this sample code for an identical CDR3. V gene TRBV11-2 combines with J gene TRBJ2-7; a weak D match, TRBD2 (5 bases). This CDR3 is 11 amino acids long. Germline-derived CDR1 and CDR2 are SGHAT and FQNNGV. V was clipped by 5 bases and J by 6 bases, with 8 bases between them. The CDR3 DNA is TGTGCCAGCAGCCGAGGAGGCGAGCAGTACTTC. Amino acids: CASSRGGEQYF.